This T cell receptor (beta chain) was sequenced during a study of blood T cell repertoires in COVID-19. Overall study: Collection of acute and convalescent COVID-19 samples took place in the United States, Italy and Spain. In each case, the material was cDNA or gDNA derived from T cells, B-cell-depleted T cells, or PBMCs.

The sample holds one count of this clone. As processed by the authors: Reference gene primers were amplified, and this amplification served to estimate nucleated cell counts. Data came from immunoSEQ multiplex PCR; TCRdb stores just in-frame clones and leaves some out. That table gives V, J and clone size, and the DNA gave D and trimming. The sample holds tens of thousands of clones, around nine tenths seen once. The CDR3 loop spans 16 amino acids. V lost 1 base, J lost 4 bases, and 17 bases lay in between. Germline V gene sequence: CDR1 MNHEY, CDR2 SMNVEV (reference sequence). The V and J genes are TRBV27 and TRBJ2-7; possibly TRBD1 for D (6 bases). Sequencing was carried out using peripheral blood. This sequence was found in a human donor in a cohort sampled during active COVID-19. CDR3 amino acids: CASSLWPGLGGYEQYF. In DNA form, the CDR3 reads TGTGCCAGCAGTTTATGGCCGGGTCTAGGGGGATACGAGCAGTACTTC.